These T cell receptor beta chains were read from a single sample in a study of CD8+ T cells in alopecia areata. Measured with immunoSEQ multiplex PCR; TCRdb has only the in-frame clones, and not every one. Of roughly 150,000 clones listed, approximately 45% were seen once; the top ten hold about 6.8%. The specimen was CD4+ T cells sorted from blood. All receptors come from a human donor with alopecia areata. Both conserved end residues are part of each CDR3. D genes are given only for firm matches. A clone size is listed for some rows: how often the clone was seen (once, few, many), or a class if it is expanded.

j_call v_call clone_size cdr3_length d_call cdr3_nt cdr3_aa
TRBJ1-5 TRBV29-1 few 15 TRBD1 TGCAGCGTTGCGTTTCAGGGGGATAGCAATCAGCCCCAGCATTTT CSVAFQGDSNQPQHF
TRBJ1-1 TRBV29-1 . 10 . TGCAGCTCGGGGGACACTGAAGCTTTCTTT CSSGDTEAFF
TRBJ1-2 TRBV29-1 few 12 TRBD1 TGCAGAGCCTTACAGGGGGACTATGGCTACACCTTC CRALQGDYGYTF
TRBJ1-2 TRBV7-9 few 14 . TGTGCCAGCAGCTCGTCGGGACACCTCTATGGCTACACCTTC CASSSSGHLYGYTF
TRBJ2-5 TRBV11-2 once 15 . TGTGCCAGCAGCTTCCAGGGGAGAGAACAAGAGACCCAGTACTTC CASSFQGREQETQYF
TRBJ2-3 TRBV15 . 15 . TGTGCCACCAGCAGACCTGGAGGGCGCACAGATACGCAGTATTTT CATSRPGGRTDTQYF
TRBJ2-1 TRBV29-1 few 12 . TGCAGCGCAACATGGGACTACAATGAGCAGTTCTTC CSATWDYNEQFF
TRBJ2-7 TRBV7-9 . 13 . TGTGCCAGCAGCTTCCAGGGTCCCTACGAGCAGTACTTC CASSFQGPYEQYF
TRBJ2-5 TRBV6-5 . 14 . TGTGCCAGCAGTTACTCTTGGAACCAAGAGACCCAGTACTTC CASSYSWNQETQYF
TRBJ2-5 TRBV29-1 . 14 TRBD1 TGCAGCGTGACGAGGACAGGGGCGCAAGAGACCCAGTACTTC CSVTRTGAQETQYF
TRBJ2-1 TRBV5-1 . 12 . TGCGCCAGCAGCTTGGATCTTGATGAGCTGTTCTTC CASSLDLDELFF
TRBJ2-5 TRBV4-1 few 12 . TGCGCCAGCAGCCAAGATCGTGGGACCCAGTACTTC CASSQDRGTQYF
TRBJ2-3 TRBV28 many 18 TRBD2 TGTGCCACCCTCGGACTAGCGGGAGGTACGGAGCGGACAGATACGCAGTATTTT CATLGLAGGTERTDTQYF
TRBJ2-3 TRBV19 few 14 . TGTGCCAGTAGAGTGGAGGGGGCGAGTGATACGCAGTATTTT CASRVEGASDTQYF
TRBJ2-7 TRBV27 once 14 TRBD2 TGTGCCAGCAGTATTCGGCGGGGGACCTACGAGCAGTACTTC CASSIRRGTYEQYF
TRBJ1-1 TRBV30 . 13 . TGTGCCTGGAGTGACTCACAGAGCACTGAAGCTTTCTTT CAWSDSQSTEAFF
TRBJ2-1 TRBV9 . 15 . TGTGCCAGCAGCCCATCTCTCCTAGCGTACAATGAGCAGTTCTTC CASSPSLLAYNEQFF
TRBJ2-1 TRBV19 . 19 TRBD2 TGTGCCAGTAGTATACGAACTAGCGGGAGTCCAAGCTCCTACAATGAGCAGTTCTTC CASSIRTSGSPSSYNEQFF
TRBJ2-7 TRBV5-1 . 17 TRBD2 TGCGCCAGCAGTTTCGGCGTGACCCCGGGGGGAACCTACGAGCAGTACTTC CASSFGVTPGGTYEQYF
TRBJ2-1 TRBV11-1 . 15 . TGTGCCAGCAGCTCTTCCCCCGTCTCCTACAATGAGCAGTTCTTC CASSSSPVSYNEQFF
TRBJ2-1 TRBV30 . 12 . TGTGCCTGGAGTGTCGCGGGGATTGAGCAGTTCTTC CAWSVAGIEQFF
TRBJ2-2 TRBV5-1 . 16 TRBD1 TGCGCCAGCAGCTTGGGGACAGGAATATTTACCGGGGAGCTGTTTTTT CASSLGTGIFTGELFF
TRBJ2-1 TRBV7-9 . 12 . TGTGCCAGCAGCTTAGACCACAATGAGCAGTTCTTC CASSLDHNEQFF
TRBJ2-5 TRBV9 few 16 . TGTGCCAGCAGCCCCCGCGGTAATCGCTTCCAAGAGACCCAGTACTTC CASSPRGNRFQETQYF
TRBJ2-5 TRBV6-5 . 14 . TGTGCCACCGGGACCCCCTTCCCAGGGGAGACCCAGTACTTC CATGTPFPGETQYF
TRBJ2-1 TRBV18 . 18 TRBD2 TGTGCCAGCTCACCAGGACTAGCGGGAGCTAGCTCCTACAATGAGCAGTTCTTC CASSPGLAGASSYNEQFF
TRBJ2-5 TRBV9 . 14 . TGTGCCAGCAGCGTACGTGGAGGGGCTGAGACCCAGTACTTC CASSVRGGAETQYF
TRBJ2-5 TRBV28 . 15 . TGTGCCAGCAGTCCCTCCGGGCCCGGCGGTGAGACCCAGTACTTC CASSPSGPGGETQYF
TRBJ1-1 TRBV7-3 . 13 . TGTGCCAGCAGCTTAGATGGGGGGACTGAAGCTTTCTTT CASSLDGGTEAFF
TRBJ1-1 TRBV5-1 . 15 . TGCGCCAGCAGCTTGATCTGGACACGGGACACTGAAGCTTTCTTT CASSLIWTRDTEAFF
TRBJ2-1 TRBV18 few 14 . TGTGCCAGCTCACCACCCCCCAGGGGCGATGAGCAGTTCTTC CASSPPPRGDEQFF
TRBJ2-5 TRBV10-2 . 15 TRBD1 TGCGCCAGCAGGGGGGACAGGGTAGCCCAAGAGACCCAGTACTTC CASRGDRVAQETQYF
TRBJ2-3 TRBV29-1 few 17 . TGCAGCGTTCCGGGACACCTACCCCTTACTAGCACAGATACGCAGTATTTT CSVPGHLPLTSTDTQYF
TRBJ2-7 TRBV28 few 13 TRBD1 TGTGCCAGCATCGGACAGGGAGGCCACGAGCAGTACTTC CASIGQGGHEQYF
TRBJ2-7 TRBV5-1 . 17 . TGCGCCAGCAGCTTGGGTCCTGCGGCAACCCAACCCTACGAGCAGTACTTC CASSLGPAATQPYEQYF
TRBJ2-1 TRBV2 . 11 . TGTGCCAGCAGTATTTACAATGAGCAGTTCTTC CASSIYNEQFF
TRBJ2-1 TRBV5-1 . 15 . TGCGCCAGCAGCTTGGCGGGACCCAGAAGCAATGAGCAGTTCTTC CASSLAGPRSNEQFF
TRBJ2-5 TRBV28 . 15 TRBD1 TGTGCCAGCAGTCCCACGGGACAGGGGCGGAAGACCCAGTACTTC CASSPTGQGRKTQYF
TRBJ2-7 TRBV4-1 . 15 . TGCGCCAGCAGCCAGCCCACCAGGGGGGGCTACGAGCAGTACTTC CASSQPTRGGYEQYF
TRBJ2-1 TRBV4-2 . 13 TRBD2 TGTGCCAGCAGCCAGGACCCGGGACTACGTTCGTTCTTC CASSQDPGLRSFF
TRBJ2-1 TRBV29-1 . 14 TRBD1 TGCAGCGTAAAGGAACAGGGGGCAGGGAATGAGCAGTTCTTC CSVKEQGAGNEQFF
TRBJ1-2 TRBV28 . 13 . TGTGCCAGCAGACCTCCGCAGGACTATGGCTACACCTTC CASRPPQDYGYTF
TRBJ2-3 TRBV29-1 . 12 TRBD1 TGCAGCGTTCAGGGGGCCGGAGATACGCAGTATTTT CSVQGAGDTQYF
TRBJ1-2 TRBV29-1 . 13 TRBD1 TGCAGCGTTCAATCGACAGGGGGCGCTGGCTACACCTTC CSVQSTGGAGYTF
TRBJ1-3 TRBV20-1 . 11 . TGCAGTGCCCAGGGTCCAAACACCATATATTTT CSAQGPNTIYF